This TCR beta chain is drawn from a study of blood T cell repertoires in COVID-19. Turning to the study itself: Sites across the United States, Italy and Spain contributed samples from acute and convalescent COVID-19. T cells, B-cell-depleted T cells, or PBMCs supplied cDNA or gDNA.

In the original processing: Amplifying reference gene primers gave estimates of nucleated cell counts. Assay used: immunoSEQ multiplex PCR; TCRdb lists only in-frame clones, some missing. V, J and clone size are taken as reported in that table, and D and trimming were inferred from the DNA itself. The sample holds roughly 200,000 clones, about nine tenths seen once. Germline V gene data show CDR1 as SGHRS and CDR2 as YFSETQ. V was cut by 4 bases and J by 0 bases, with 10 bases left in between. There are 14 residues in the CDR3. This receptor was taken from a man aged 18 to 29 with active or convalescent COVID-19. Sequencing was done on a sample of peripheral blood. The rearrangement joins TRBV5-1 to TRBJ1-1; D is ambiguous. CDR3 coding DNA: TGCGCCAGCAGCACCGCTAGTATGAACACTGAAGCTTTCTTT. This sequence encodes CASSTASMNTEAFF.